A selection of T cell receptor beta chains follows, all from one sample in a study of cytomegalovirus exposure and HLA in healthy donors. Here immunoSEQ multiplex PCR was the method, and the copy in TCRdb shows in-frame clones only, minus some. The repertoire includes 200,000 or so clones, approximately 78% of them detected once, and 2.9% sits in the top ten. Sample: PBMCs. The receptor source for this set is a man aged 25-45 years in good health and CMV-seronegative. Each CDR3 is given with its conserved first and last residue. The D gene is left open where the match is weak. Where a row states a size, it is once, few, many or the class of an expanded clone; other rows omit it.

abundance: few; j_gene: TRBJ1-6; d_gene: -; v_gene: TRBV27; CDR3aa: CASSLGVNNSPLHF; CDR3nt: TGTGCCAGCAGTTTGGGCGTCAATAATTCACCCCTCCACTTT
abundance: -; j_gene: TRBJ1-5; d_gene: TRBD1; v_gene: TRBV5-8; CDR3aa: CASSLDRGISNQPQHF; CDR3nt: TGTGCCAGCAGCTTGGACAGGGGGATTAGCAATCAGCCCCAGCATTTT
abundance: -; j_gene: TRBJ1-1; d_gene: -; v_gene: TRBV28; CDR3aa: CASSLGPRDMNTEAFF; CDR3nt: TGTGCCAGCAGTTTAGGTCCCAGGGATATGAACACTGAAGCTTTCTTT
abundance: -; j_gene: TRBJ2-3; d_gene: TRBD2; v_gene: TRBV9; CDR3aa: CASSAPLSGLAGERNTDTQYF; CDR3nt: TGTGCCAGCAGCGCCCCCCTTTCGGGACTAGCGGGGGAACGTAACACAGATACGCAGTATTTT
abundance: -; j_gene: TRBJ1-6; d_gene: -; v_gene: TRBV11-2; CDR3aa: CASSLDNPGNSPLHF; CDR3nt: TGTGCCAGCAGCTTAGATAACCCAGGGAATTCACCCCTCCACTTT
abundance: -; j_gene: TRBJ1-2; d_gene: -; v_gene: TRBV6-6; CDR3aa: CASSLDSYGYTF; CDR3nt: TGTGCCAGCAGTTTAGACTCCTATGGCTACACCTTC
abundance: few; j_gene: TRBJ2-5; d_gene: TRBD1; v_gene: TRBV11-2; CDR3aa: CASSLHDRGGTQYF; CDR3nt: TGTGCCAGCAGCTTACACGACAGGGGCGGGACCCAGTACTTC
abundance: -; j_gene: TRBJ2-7; d_gene: -; v_gene: TRBV7-2; CDR3aa: CASSPGPEVYEQYF; CDR3nt: TGTGCCAGCAGCCCTGGACCGGAGGTCTACGAGCAGTACTTC
abundance: few; j_gene: TRBJ2-7; d_gene: TRBD1; v_gene: TRBV27; CDR3aa: CASSLSLGTGGWAYEQYF; CDR3nt: TGTGCCAGCAGTTTATCGTTAGGGACAGGGGGCTGGGCCTACGAGCAGTACTTC
abundance: -; j_gene: TRBJ2-1; d_gene: -; v_gene: TRBV9; CDR3aa: CASSVEPLYNEQFF; CDR3nt: TGTGCCAGCAGCGTAGAGCCCCTATACAATGAGCAGTTCTTC
abundance: -; j_gene: TRBJ2-2; d_gene: TRBD2; v_gene: TRBV5-1; CDR3aa: CASSPTSGGNTGELFF; CDR3nt: TGCGCCAGCAGCCCGACTAGCGGGGGGAACACCGGGGAGCTGTTTTTT
abundance: -; j_gene: TRBJ1-4; d_gene: -; v_gene: TRBV19; CDR3aa: CASTGVTNEKLFF; CDR3nt: TGTGCCAGTACAGGGGTGACTAATGAAAAACTGTTTTTT
abundance: -; j_gene: TRBJ2-7; d_gene: TRBD2; v_gene: TRBV11-2; CDR3aa: CASSFGLAGANSYEQYF; CDR3nt: TGTGCCAGCAGCTTTGGGTTAGCGGGGGCTAACTCCTACGAGCAGTACTTC
abundance: few; j_gene: TRBJ2-7; d_gene: -; v_gene: TRBV28; CDR3aa: CASRSTGFSSYEQYF; CDR3nt: TGTGCCAGCAGATCCACAGGCTTTAGCTCCTACGAGCAGTACTTC
abundance: -; j_gene: TRBJ2-7; d_gene: -; v_gene: TRBV4-1; CDR3aa: CASSQDRASYTYEQYF; CDR3nt: TGCGCCAGCAGCCAAGATCGAGCTAGTTATACCTACGAGCAGTACTTC
abundance: -; j_gene: TRBJ2-7; d_gene: -; v_gene: TRBV7-9; CDR3aa: CSSSPPLAGQYF; CDR3nt: TGTTCCAGCAGCCCCCCCCTGGCGGGGCAGTACTTC
abundance: -; j_gene: TRBJ1-3; d_gene: -; v_gene: TRBV19; CDR3aa: CATSGASGNTIYF; CDR3nt: TGTGCCACTTCAGGCGCCTCTGGAAACACCATATATTTT
abundance: few; j_gene: TRBJ2-3; d_gene: -; v_gene: TRBV11-1; CDR3aa: CASSLVNSGANTQYF; CDR3nt: TGTGCCAGCAGCTTAGTTAACTCGGGAGCAAATACGCAGTATTTT
abundance: once; j_gene: TRBJ2-3; d_gene: -; v_gene: TRBV29-1; CDR3aa: CSVTTVADTQYF; CDR3nt: TGCAGCGTCACAACAGTAGCAGATACGCAGTATTTT
abundance: -; j_gene: TRBJ2-7; d_gene: TRBD2; v_gene: TRBV7-9; CDR3aa: CASSLAPASGPVSYEQYF; CDR3nt: TGTGCCAGCAGCTTAGCGCCGGCTAGCGGGCCTGTCTCCTACGAGCAGTACTTC
abundance: -; j_gene: TRBJ1-5; d_gene: TRBD1; v_gene: TRBV6-1; CDR3aa: CASSPGTGGGQPQHF; CDR3nt: TGTGCCAGCAGTCCGGGGACAGGGGGGGGTCAGCCCCAGCATTTT
abundance: -; j_gene: TRBJ2-1; d_gene: TRBD2; v_gene: TRBV5-1; CDR3aa: CASSLAAGGPGWNEQFF; CDR3nt: TGCGCCAGCAGCTTGGCGGCGGGGGGGCCCGGATGGAATGAGCAGTTCTTC
abundance: few; j_gene: TRBJ2-3; d_gene: -; v_gene: TRBV28; CDR3aa: CASNRLASRFNTQYF; CDR3nt: TGTGCCAGCAACCGCCTGGCTAGCAGATTTAATACGCAGTATTTT
abundance: -; j_gene: TRBJ2-3; d_gene: TRBD2; v_gene: TRBV2; CDR3aa: CASTSGGADTQYF; CDR3nt: TGTGCCAGCACTAGCGGGGGGGCAGATACGCAGTATTTT
abundance: -; j_gene: TRBJ2-2; d_gene: -; v_gene: TRBV13; CDR3aa: CASSLTGTGELFF; CDR3nt: TGTGCCAGCAGCCTAACGGGTACCGGGGAGCTGTTTTTT